One sample yielded the 11 T cell receptor beta chains listed below, sequenced in a study of T cell repertoires in cytomegalovirus infection. Via MiXCR, TCRdb re-called the reads, giving one row per CDR3 protein. The data contain some 450,000 distinct CDR3 sequences, approximately 32% of them singletons. The material sequenced was PBMCs. The receptors were sampled from a human donor in good health (CMV status not recorded). Some clones in this sample may be carry-over from other donors' samples.

This clonotype was recorded many times. V gene TRBV4-3 combines with J gene TRBJ1-2, with unresolved D. Germline assignment: CDR1 LGHNA and CDR2 YSLEER. This CDR3 comprises 14 residues. V was clipped by 0 bases and J by 4 bases, with 9 bases between them. The CDR3 sequence: CASSQDEDAYGYTF. CDR3 bases: TGCGCCAGCAGCCAAGATGAGGACGCCTATGGCTACACCTTC.

In this sample, this clonotype turned up many times. The chain uses TRBV7-2 and TRBJ1-2; D remains ambiguous. Per the germline V gene, CDR1 is SGHTA and CDR2 is FQGNSA. The V end lost 1 base, the J end lost 2 bases, and 14 bases lay between the germline ends. This CDR3 is 16 amino acids long. CDR3 DNA sequence: TGTGCCAGCAGCTTAGACAACGGACTGGTAAACTATGGCTACACCTTC. This codes for CASSLDNGLVNYGYTF. The variable domain in full, completed from reference TRBV7-2 and TRBJ1-2, reads GAGVSQSPSNKVTEKGKDVELRCDPISGHTALYWYRQSLGQGLEFLIYFQGNSAPDKSGLPSDRFSAERTGGSVSTLTIQRTQQEDSAVYLCASSLDNGLVNYGYTFGSGTRLTVV.

This clonotype was seen a few times. The V and J genes are TRBV5-5 and TRBJ1-5, with 8 bases aligning to TRBD1. The CDR3 has 16 residues. Germline V lookup: CDR1 SGHKS, CDR2 YYEKEE (reference sequence). The V and J ends lost 1 base and 3 bases, in that order; junction bases with no gene match: 6. The CDR3 spells CASSLLGTGNNQPQHF. Here the CDR3 DNA reads TGTGCCAGCAGCTTGTTGGGGACAGGAAACAATCAGCCCCAGCATTTT.

This clonotype was seen many times. It is unclear where the CDR3 begins or ends on the DNA, so no DNA is shown, and the CDR3 is as TCRdb lists it. The chain combines TRBV12-3 or TRBV12-4 with TRBJ2-1; the table's D call, TRBD1, was not checked against the DNA. The CDR3 region is 13 residues in length, termini included. This CDR3 reads CASSFGAGNEQFF.

Only one count was recorded for this clonotype. The chain carries TRBV20-1 and TRBJ2-5; the D is unclear. Per the germline V gene, CDR1 is DFQATT and CDR2 is SNEGSKA (reference sequence). Trimming pared 6 bases from V and 4 bases from J, leaving 9 bases between. This CDR3 has 11 residues. CDR3 in DNA: TGCAGTGCAGGGCTGGCAGAGACCCAGTACTTC. This sequence encodes CSAGLAETQYF.

This chain links TRBV7-9 with TRBJ2-7, with 9 bases aligning to TRBD1. The CDR3 extends over 15 amino acids. The V and J ends lost 5 bases and 1 base, in that order; junction bases with no gene match: 6. Germline CDR1 and CDR2: SEHNR and FQNEAQ (reference sequence). CDR3 coding DNA: TGTGCCAGCAGCAACCGGGACAGGGTATCCTACGAGCAGTACTTC. The encoded protein is CASSNRDRVSYEQYF.

This clonotype showed up just a few times. V and J are TRBV4-2 and TRBJ2-7, with 9 bases lining up with TRBD1. This CDR3 comprises 16 residues. Unmatched junction bases numbered 4, after V lost 1 base and J lost 0 bases. Germline CDR1 reads LGHNA; CDR2 reads YNFKEQ. The CDR3 bases are TGTGCCAGCAGCCAAGCCGGGACAGGGAGCTCCTACGAGCAGTACTTC. Its protein is CASSQAGTGSSYEQYF.

At least ten counts were recorded for this clonotype. J is TRBJ2-1 and V is TRBV7-9; D might be TRBD1 (6 bases). This CDR3 is built from 12 residues. Between the trimmed V and J ends, which lost 3 bases and 14 bases, there was a span of 14 bases. The germline CDR1 and CDR2 sequences are SEHNR and FQNEAQ (reference sequence). CDR3 residues: CASSLRGNREFF. CDR3 sequence (DNA): TGTGCCAGCAGCTTGAGGGGGAATCGAGAGTTCTTC. The whole variable domain, remainder taken from reference TRBV7-9 and TRBJ2-1, is DTGVSQNPRHKITKRGQNVTFRCDPISEHNRLYWYRQTLGQGPEFLTYFQNEAQLEKSRLLSDRFSAERPKGSFSTLEIQRTEQGDSAMYLCASSLRGNREFFGPGTRLTVL.

The chain has TRBV24-1 and TRBJ2-1, with TRBD2 matching over 8 bases. Germline V CDR1 and CDR2: KGHDR, SFDVKD. The V segment lost 2 bases and the J segment 6 bases; nucleotides outside the gene matches: 5. The CDR3 is 15 residues long. CDR3 bases: TGTGCCACCAGTGATTACGGGGGGGCGAGCAATGAGCAGTTCTTC. This encodes CATSDYGGASNEQFF.

The chain has TRBV27 and TRBJ2-1, with D maybe TRBD2 (6 bases). Germline CDR1 MNHEY, CDR2 SMNVEV (reference sequence). V lost 7 bases and J 8 bases, leaving 15 bases between the germline ends. This CDR3 comprises 13 residues. The CDR3 DNA follows: TGTGCCAGCAACCTCCGGGGGAGCTATGAGCAGTTCTTC. Protein: CASNLRGSYEQFF.

The rearrangement joins TRBV7-4 to TRBJ1-1; 7 nucleotides match TRBD1. V shed 10 bases and J 6 bases; nucleotides not matched to a gene: 8. Germline CDR1 reads SGHVT; CDR2 reads SQSDAQ. This CDR3 is 12 amino acids long. The CDR3 loop reads CATRDSEPEAFF. CDR3 nucleotide sequence: TGTGCCACCAGGGACAGTGAGCCTGAAGCTTTCTTT.